There are many counts of the clone carrying this T cell receptor beta chain. Antigen specificity is unknown. The data belong to a study of breast tumors, draining lymph nodes, adjacent tissues. Study-level findings and limits: Tumor T cell lymph node origin was a supported hypothesis, not proven. The data were judged consistent with most tumor T cells coming from lymph node and expanding in tumor. Tumors had less TCR diversity than lymph nodes, more than nontumor tissue. Tumor and nontumor repertoires were significantly more similar in luminal-like than in basal-like breast cancer.

TCRdb analysed the multiplex PCR reads with MiXCR anew, one entry per CDR3 protein. The sample carries 170,000 or so distinct CDR3 sequences, 30% to 35% recorded once. Breast cancer patients provided tissue from their axillary draining lymph nodes. J gave up 4 bases and V 0 bases, and 8 bases lay outside the gene matches. This CDR3 comprises 16 residues. Germline CDR1 reads MNHNY; CDR2 reads SVGAGI (reference sequence). What was sequenced was axillary lymph node tissue. The V and J genes are TRBV6-6 and TRBJ2-5; TRBD1 matches at 7 bases. This receptor was obtained from a female donor with breast cancer. Some clones in this sample may be carry-over from other donors' samples. This chain's CDR3 is CASSYSGADRAETQYF. The CDR3 DNA follows: TGTGCCAGCAGTTACTCGGGGGCCGACAGGGCAGAGACCCAGTACTTC.